This T cell receptor (beta chain) is from a study of blood T cell repertoires in COVID-19. Study information: The United States, Italy and Spain provided the acute and convalescent COVID-19 samples. Sample material is recorded as cDNA or gDNA derived from T cells, B-cell-depleted T cells, or PBMCs.

Looked up from germline, CDR1 is LNHDA and CDR2 is SQIVND (reference sequence). The CDR3 has 13 residues. Trimming stripped 3 bases from V and 7 bases from J, with 12 bases between. This table comes from immunoSEQ multiplex PCR, and its TCRdb copy is limited to in-frame clones, with some not included. The top ten hold approximately 9% of the sample, which has around 250,000 clones, roughly 85% seen once. Each participant's cohort was designated according to participant-reported clinical history. This clone was recorded only once. The rearrangement uses TRBV19 and TRBJ1-2; D is possibly TRBD1 (5 bases). The sequence came from a woman aged 50 to 60 with acute COVID-19. Input material: PBMCs or T cells enriched from blood (not recorded which). As DNA, the CDR3 is TGTGCCAGTAGTATGGCATCAGGGTCTGGCTACACCTTC. This encodes CASSMASGSGYTF.